These 9 T cell receptor beta chains were sequenced from one sample in a study of cytomegalovirus exposure and HLA in healthy donors. Amplification used 60 Vbeta primers and 13 Jbeta primers. Using immunoSEQ multiplex PCR, the repertoire was profiled, and TCRdb retains in-frame clones only, with some absent. The data show roughly 190,000 clones, approximately 84% seen once. Sequences were obtained from PBMCs. The receptors originated from a female donor in good health and CMV-seronegative.

J is TRBJ1-1 and V is TRBV6-5, with 7 nucleotides matching TRBD1. The CDR3 loop spans 13 amino acids. Germline CDR1 is MNHEY and CDR2 is SVGAGI. The J segment lost 4 bases and the V segment lost 5 bases, leaving 4 bases of the junction unmatched. The CDR3 region has the DNA TGTGCCAGCAGTCGGACAGGCGGCACTGAAGCTTTCTTT. Protein product: CASSRTGGTEAFF.

V and J are TRBV27 and TRBJ2-3; D gene unclear. The V gene's germline CDR1 is MNHEY and CDR2 SMNVEV (reference sequence). Trimming took 4 bases from V and 0 from J, leaving 8 bases between them. The CDR3 has 14 residues. The CDR3 loop is CASSYATSTDTQYF. The CDR3 region has the DNA TGTGCCAGCAGTTACGCTACTAGCACAGATACGCAGTATTTT.

The CDR3 DNA follows: TGTGCCAGTAGTGCATGGATTAAATCTAGGAATGAGCAGTTCTTC. It codes for CASSAWIKSRNEQFF. The V call is TRBV19, the J call TRBJ2-1; no clear D gene. Trimming removed 5 bases at V and 7 bases at J, with 18 bases between. Germline V lookup: CDR1 LNHDA, CDR2 SQIVND (reference sequence). CDR3 length: 15 amino acids.

V is TRBV7-3 and J is TRBJ1-2; 9 bases agree with TRBD1. The CDR3 is 18 residues long. Trimming took 0 bases from V and 1 from J; bases not matched to a gene: 9. In germline, CDR1 is SGHTA, CDR2 FQGTGA. In DNA form, the CDR3 reads TGTGCCAGCAGCTTAACGGGACAGGGAAGGCGCCTTAACTATGGCTACACCTTC. Its protein product is CASSLTGQGRRLNYGYTF. The variable domain in full, completed from reference TRBV7-3 and TRBJ1-2, reads GAGVSQTPSNKVTEKGKYVELRCDPISGHTALYWYRQSLGQGPEFLIYFQGTGAADDSGLPNDRFFAVRPEGSVSTLKIQRTERGDSAVYLCASSLTGQGRRLNYGYTFGSGTRLTVV.

The chain carries TRBV2 and TRBJ1-1; TRBD1 matches at 8 bases. The germline V gene has CDR1 SNHLY and CDR2 FYNNEI. The CDR3 length is 13 residues. Trimming at V came to 10 bases and at J to 4 bases, leaving 8 bases not matched to a gene. The CDR3 nucleotides are TGTGCCATCACCCAGGGGGCAGGCACTGAAGCTTTCTTT. Protein product: CAITQGAGTEAFF.

J is TRBJ2-7 and V is TRBV7-9; 8 bases match TRBD2. V gave up 2 bases and J gave up 6 bases; unmatched junction bases: 21. This CDR3 spans 19 amino acids. The germline gives CDR1 SEHNR, CDR2 FQNEAQ (reference sequence). The CDR3 DNA is TGTGCCAGCAGCTTAAAAGGTGTGATTAGCGGGACCCTAAGTTTCGAGCAGTACTTC. Its translation is CASSLKGVISGTLSFEQYF.

The V gene is TRBV18, the J gene TRBJ2-1, with TRBD2 matching over 7 bases. The CDR3 is made up of 15 amino acids. Germline V gives CDR1 KGHSH, CDR2 LQKENI. Trimming at V came to 2 bases and at J to 8 bases, leaving 9 bases not matched to a gene. DNA for the CDR3: TGTGCCAGCTCACCAGCAGCGGGATATATCGATGAGCAGTTCTTC. Translating gives CASSPAAGYIDEQFF.

This CDR3 reads CSVEGGSGIYEQYF. In nucleotides, the CDR3 is TGCAGCGTTGAAGGGGGTAGCGGTATCTACGAGCAGTACTTC. The chain has TRBV29-1 and TRBJ2-7; possibly TRBD2 for D (6 bases). CDR3 size: 14 residues. Trimming pared 1 base from V and 3 bases from J, leaving 13 bases between. Germline values: CDR1 SQVTM, CDR2 ANQGSEA.

The gene calls are TRBV19 and TRBJ2-7; 9 bases agree with TRBD2. V was pared by 3 bases and J by 4 bases, with 13 bases of the junction left unmatched. The CDR3 totals 17 residues. Per the germline V gene, CDR1 is LNHDA and CDR2 is SQIVND (reference sequence). CDR3 in amino acids: CASSMLATGTSTYEQYF. CDR3 bases: TGTGCCAGTAGTATGTTAGCCACCGGGACTAGCACATACGAGCAGTACTTC. Complete variable domain (other parts from reference TRBV19 and TRBJ2-7): DGGITQSPKYLFRKEGQNVTLSCEQNLNHDAMYWYRQDPGQGLRLIYYSQIVNDFQKGDIAEGYSVSREKKESFPLTVTSAQKNPTAFYLCASSMLATGTSTYEQYFGPGTRLTVT.